The TCR beta chain under discussion was sequenced for a study of T cell repertoires in cytomegalovirus infection. Study-level information: CMV epitopes, recently identified HLA-C-restricted and well-studied HLA-B-restricted, were used. CMV infection together with matching HLA type was indicated by public TCR beta signatures. Regarding the study as a whole: The ex vivo response was dominated by HLA-C-restricted CMV-specific TCR beta clonotypes.

After removal of 2 bases from V and 7 bases from J, the junction contained 10 bases not matched to a gene. Germline loops: CDR1 SEHNR, CDR2 FQNEAQ (reference sequence). The CDR3 runs to 16 residues. As for this clonotype: Its antigen is currently unknown.

TCRdb reprocessed the reads via MiXCR and lists one record per CDR3 protein. The profile shows around 800,000 distinct CDR3 sequences, 32% of them singletons. The specimen comprised cultured CD8+ T cells from PBMCs, sampled from culture after CMV antigen stimulation. The chain is built from TRBV7-9 and TRBJ2-1, with 8 bases that match TRBD1. The source of this sequence is a human donor in good health (CMV status not recorded). Some clones in this sample may be carry-over from other donors' samples. CDR3 sequence: CASSLSYRGTFNEQFF. In DNA, the CDR3 is TGTGCCAGCAGCTTAAGCTACAGGGGGACCTTTAATGAGCAGTTCTTC.